A selection of T cell receptor beta chains follows, all from one sample in a study of cytomegalovirus exposure and HLA in healthy donors. Profiled with immunoSEQ multiplex PCR; TCRdb holds only in-frame clones, not every one. The sample shows 100,000 to 150,000 clones, 89% of them seen only once. What was sequenced was PBMCs. These receptors were collected from a woman aged 18-29 years in good health and CMV-seronegative. The CDR3 runs from the conserved cysteine through the conserved F or W. A D gene is named only where the DNA matches it firmly. Size tells how often a clone was seen (once, few, many) or the class of an expanded clone, and some rows leave it out.

>TRBV4-1|TRBJ1-2|NA|NA
CASSHYRAVYGYTF
TGCGCCAGCAGCCACTACAGGGCGGTTTATGGCTACACCTTC
>TRBV15|TRBJ2-1|TRBD2|NA
CATSREQRGPLGEQFF
TGTGCCACCAGCAGGGAACAGCGGGGGCCCCTAGGCGAGCAGTTCTTC
>TRBV11-2|TRBJ2-2|NA|few
CASRTMGAGELFF
TGTGCCAGCAGAACCATGGGCGCCGGGGAGCTGTTTTTT
>TRBV7-8|TRBJ2-3|TRBD2|NA
CASSSLSGRNTDTQYF
TGTGCCAGCAGCTCCCTAAGCGGGAGGAACACAGATACGCAGTATTTT
>TRBV6-5|TRBJ2-7|TRBD2|NA
CARFGLAGRQYF
TGTGCCAGATTCGGACTAGCGGGACGGCAGTACTTC
>TRBV18|TRBJ2-2|TRBD1|NA
CASSVTGTGNTGELFF
TGTGCCAGCTCAGTCACCGGGACAGGCAACACCGGGGAGCTGTTTTTT
>TRBV25-1|TRBJ2-1|NA|NA
CASTSRVNEQFF
TGTGCCAGCACCTCACGGGTAAATGAGCAGTTCTTC
>TRBV19|TRBJ1-4|TRBD1|once
CASSKQGKVEKLFF
TGTGCCAGTAGTAAACAGGGGAAGGTTGAAAAACTGTTTTTT
>TRBV18|TRBJ1-5|NA|few
CASSNQDRNQPQHF
TGTGCCAGCTCAAATCAGGACAGAAATCAGCCCCAGCATTTT
>TRBV4-1|TRBJ1-6|NA|NA
CASSQAVPERINSPLHF
TGCGCCAGCAGCCAAGCCGTCCCTGAGAGAATTAATTCACCCCTCCACTTT
>TRBV6-5|TRBJ2-7|TRBD1|NA
CASSYSVDRYSYEQYF
TGTGCCAGCAGTTACTCGGTGGACAGGTATTCTTACGAGCAGTACTTC
>TRBV6-5|TRBJ2-3|NA|NA
CASSPGLPTDTQYF
TGTGCCAGCAGTCCAGGGTTACCCACAGATACGCAGTATTTT
>TRBV30|TRBJ1-1|NA|few
CAWRGDDRKAFF
TGTGCCTGGAGGGGGGATGACAGGAAAGCTTTCTTT
>TRBV7-2|TRBJ2-2|NA|NA
CASSLGGTTNTGELFF
TGTGCCAGCAGCTTAGGGGGCACGACGAACACCGGGGAGCTGTTTTTT
>TRBV7-9|TRBJ1-1|NA|NA
CATQASFLTEAFF
TGTGCCACCCAGGCCTCCTTCTTGACTGAAGCTTTCTTT
>TRBV6-1|TRBJ2-7|TRBD1|NA
CASSEAPGQEIYEQYF
TGTGCCAGCAGTGAAGCACCGGGACAGGAGATCTACGAGCAGTACTTC
>TRBV20-1|TRBJ1-1|NA|few
CSAAGSLAFF
TGCAGTGCGGCCGGGTCATTGGCTTTCTTT
>TRBV12-2|TRBJ2-1|NA|once
CASRLAWPLSGMGEQFF
TGTGCAAGTCGCTTAGCGTGGCCCTTGTCGGGGATGGGTGAGCAGTTCTTC
>TRBV10-3|TRBJ1-2|TRBD1|NA
CAIRGTGYGYTF
TGTGCCATCAGGGGGACAGGCTATGGCTACACCTTC
>TRBV27|TRBJ2-3|TRBD1|NA
CASSPRQGSTDTQYF
TGTGCCAGCAGTCCTAGACAGGGTAGCACAGATACGCAGTATTTT